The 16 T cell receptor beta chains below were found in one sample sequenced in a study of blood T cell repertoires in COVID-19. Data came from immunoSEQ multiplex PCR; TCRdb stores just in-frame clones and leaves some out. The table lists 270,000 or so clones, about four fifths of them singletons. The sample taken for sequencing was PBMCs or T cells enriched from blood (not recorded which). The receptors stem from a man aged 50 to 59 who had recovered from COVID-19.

The CDR3 region is CASSAGEAQPQHF. The CDR3 DNA follows: TGTGCCAGCAGTGCAGGGGAAGCTCAGCCCCAGCATTTT. This chain uses TRBV2 with TRBJ1-5; TRBD1 is a possible D gene (6 bases). The CDR3 loop spans 13 amino acids. V shed 4 bases and J shed 6 bases, with 10 bases lying between them. In germline, CDR1 is SNHLY, CDR2 FYNNEI.

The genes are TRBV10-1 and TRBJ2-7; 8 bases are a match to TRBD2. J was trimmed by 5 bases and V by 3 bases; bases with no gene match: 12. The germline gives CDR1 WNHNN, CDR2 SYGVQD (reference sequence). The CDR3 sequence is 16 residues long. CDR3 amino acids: CASSDVRRGGLDEQYF. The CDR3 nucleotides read TGCGCCAGCAGTGATGTCCGGCGCGGGGGGCTCGACGAGCAGTACTTC.

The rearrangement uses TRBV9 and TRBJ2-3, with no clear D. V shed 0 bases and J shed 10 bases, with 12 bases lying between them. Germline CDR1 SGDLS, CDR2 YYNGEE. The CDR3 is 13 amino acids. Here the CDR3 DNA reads TGTGCCAGCAGCGTAGCTGCGGCTACCCCGCAGTATTTT. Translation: CASSVAAATPQYF.

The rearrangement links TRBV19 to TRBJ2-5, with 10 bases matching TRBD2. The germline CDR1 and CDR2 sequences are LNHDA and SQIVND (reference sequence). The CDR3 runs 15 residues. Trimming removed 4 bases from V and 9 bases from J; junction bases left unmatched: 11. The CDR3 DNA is TGTGCCAGTAGTAGAACTAGCGGGGCCACGACGGCCCAGTACTTC. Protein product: CASSRTSGATTAQYF.

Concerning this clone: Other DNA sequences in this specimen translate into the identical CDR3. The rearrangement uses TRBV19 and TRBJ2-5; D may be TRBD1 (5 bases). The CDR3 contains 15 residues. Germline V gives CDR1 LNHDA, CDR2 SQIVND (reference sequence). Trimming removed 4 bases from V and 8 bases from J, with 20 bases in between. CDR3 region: CASSTGGRVLETQYF. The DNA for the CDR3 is TGTGCCAGTAGTACCGGTGGCAGGGTTTTGGAAACCCAGTACTTC.

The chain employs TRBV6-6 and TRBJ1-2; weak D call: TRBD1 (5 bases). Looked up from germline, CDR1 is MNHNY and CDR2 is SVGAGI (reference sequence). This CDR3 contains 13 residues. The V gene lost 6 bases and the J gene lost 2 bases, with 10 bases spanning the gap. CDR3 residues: CASRREGNYGYTF. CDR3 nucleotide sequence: TGTGCCAGCAGACGGGAGGGGAACTATGGCTACACCTTC.

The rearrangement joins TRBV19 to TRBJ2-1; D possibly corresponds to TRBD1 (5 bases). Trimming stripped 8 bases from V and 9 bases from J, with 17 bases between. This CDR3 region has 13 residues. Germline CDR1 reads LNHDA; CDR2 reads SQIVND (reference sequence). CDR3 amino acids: CASLDTPLGEQFF. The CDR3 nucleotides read TGTGCCAGTTTGGACACTCCCCTCGGTGAGCAGTTCTTC. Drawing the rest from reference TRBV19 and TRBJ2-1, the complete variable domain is DGGITQSPKYLFRKEGQNVTLSCEQNLNHDAMYWYRQDPGQGLRLIYYSQIVNDFQKGDIAEGYSVSREKKESFPLTVTSAQKNPTAFYLCASLDTPLGEQFFGPGTRLTVL.

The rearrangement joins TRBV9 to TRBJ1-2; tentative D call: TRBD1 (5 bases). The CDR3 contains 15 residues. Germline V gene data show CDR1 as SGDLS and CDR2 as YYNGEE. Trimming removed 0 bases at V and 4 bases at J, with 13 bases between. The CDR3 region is CASSVGQLGGYGYTF. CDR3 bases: TGTGCCAGCAGCGTAGGACAACTCGGGGGCTATGGCTACACCTTC.

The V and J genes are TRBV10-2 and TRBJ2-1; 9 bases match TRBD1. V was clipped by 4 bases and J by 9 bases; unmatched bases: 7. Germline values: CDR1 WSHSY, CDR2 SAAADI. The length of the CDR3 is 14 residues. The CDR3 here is CASSVYRGQAEQFF. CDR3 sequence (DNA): TGCGCCAGCAGTGTATACAGGGGGCAGGCTGAGCAGTTCTTC.

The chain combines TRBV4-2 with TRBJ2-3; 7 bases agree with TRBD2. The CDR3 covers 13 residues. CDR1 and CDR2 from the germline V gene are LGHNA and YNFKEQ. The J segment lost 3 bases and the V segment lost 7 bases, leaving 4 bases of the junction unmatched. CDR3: CASNGGVTDTQYF. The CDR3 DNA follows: TGTGCCAGCAATGGGGGGGTGACAGATACGCAGTATTTT.

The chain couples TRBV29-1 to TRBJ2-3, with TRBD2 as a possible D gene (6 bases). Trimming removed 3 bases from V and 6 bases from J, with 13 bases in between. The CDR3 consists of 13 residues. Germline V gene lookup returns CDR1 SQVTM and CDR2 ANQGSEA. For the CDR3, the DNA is TGCAGCGTTGAGGTAGCCCGGGGGGATACGCAGTATTTT. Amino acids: CSVEVARGDTQYF.

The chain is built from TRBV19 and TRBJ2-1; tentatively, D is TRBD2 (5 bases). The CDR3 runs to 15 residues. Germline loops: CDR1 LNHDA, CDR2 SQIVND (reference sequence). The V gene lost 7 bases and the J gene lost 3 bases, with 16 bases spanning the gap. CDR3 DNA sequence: TGTGCCAGTAAGAGACGAGCGGAGTACTACAATGAGCAGTTCTTC. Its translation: CASKRRAEYYNEQFF. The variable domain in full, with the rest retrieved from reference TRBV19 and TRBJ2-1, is DGGITQSPKYLFRKEGQNVTLSCEQNLNHDAMYWYRQDPGQGLRLIYYSQIVNDFQKGDIAEGYSVSREKKESFPLTVTSAQKNPTAFYLCASKRRAEYYNEQFFGPGTRLTVL.

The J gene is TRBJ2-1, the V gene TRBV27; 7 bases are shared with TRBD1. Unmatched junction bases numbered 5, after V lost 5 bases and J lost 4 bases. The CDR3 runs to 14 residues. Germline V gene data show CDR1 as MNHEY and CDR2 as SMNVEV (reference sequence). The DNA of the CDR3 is TGTGCCAGCAGTAGGGCAGGGGGTTACAATGAGCAGTTCTTC. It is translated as CASSRAGGYNEQFF.

CDR3 sequence: CASSFTYTGMGAYEQYF. CDR3 DNA sequence: TGTGCCAGCAGTTTTACCTATACAGGGATGGGGGCCTACGAGCAGTACTTC. The rearrangement joins TRBV28 to TRBJ2-7, with D maybe TRBD1 (6 bases). V lost 3 bases and J lost 2, with 20 bases in between. The CDR3 runs 17 residues. CDR1 is MDHEN and CDR2 is SYDVKM in the germline V gene.

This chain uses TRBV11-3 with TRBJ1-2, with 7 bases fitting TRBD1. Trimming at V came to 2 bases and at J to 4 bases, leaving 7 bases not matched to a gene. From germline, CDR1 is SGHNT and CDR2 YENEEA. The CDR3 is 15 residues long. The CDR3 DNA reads TGTGCCAGCAGCTTAACCGCAGGACAGGCCTATGGCTACACCTTC. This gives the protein CASSLTAGQAYGYTF.

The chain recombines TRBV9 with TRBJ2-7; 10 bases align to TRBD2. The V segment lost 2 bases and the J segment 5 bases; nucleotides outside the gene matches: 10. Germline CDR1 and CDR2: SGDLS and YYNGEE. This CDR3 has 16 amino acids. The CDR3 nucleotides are TGTGCCAGCAGCGTGGGGGGGCTAGCGGGGGCCCACGAGCAGTACTTC. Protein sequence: CASSVGGLAGAHEQYF.